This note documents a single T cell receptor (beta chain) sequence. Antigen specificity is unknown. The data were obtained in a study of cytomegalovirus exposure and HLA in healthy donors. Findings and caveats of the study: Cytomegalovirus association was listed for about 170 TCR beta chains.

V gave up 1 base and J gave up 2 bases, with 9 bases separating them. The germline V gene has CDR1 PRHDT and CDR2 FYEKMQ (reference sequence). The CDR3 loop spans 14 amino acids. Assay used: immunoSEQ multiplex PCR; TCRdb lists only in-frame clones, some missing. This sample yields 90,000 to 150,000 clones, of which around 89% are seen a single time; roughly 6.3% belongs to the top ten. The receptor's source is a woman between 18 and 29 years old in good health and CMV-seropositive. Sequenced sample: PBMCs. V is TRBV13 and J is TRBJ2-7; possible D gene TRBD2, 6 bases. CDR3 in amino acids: CASSLAGEPYEQYF. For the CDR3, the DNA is TGTGCCAGCAGCTTAGCGGGAGAGCCCTACGAGCAGTACTTC.